The 24 T cell receptor beta chains below come from one sample, sequenced in a study of T cell responses to AZD1222 COVID-19 vaccine. Assay: immunoSEQ multiplex PCR; the TCRdb copy retains only in-frame clones and omits some. The table records about 35,000 clones, around nine tenths of them present only once. Specimen: peripheral blood, collected on day 0 of AZD1222 vaccination. The origin of the receptors is an adult in good health.

V is TRBV19 and J is TRBJ1-5; D not resolved. V lost 11 bases and J lost 0, with 5 bases in between. The CDR3 covers 11 residues. Looked up from germline, CDR1 is LNHDA and CDR2 is SQIVND (reference sequence). Here the CDR3 reads CAAGSNQPQHF. In nucleotides, the CDR3 is TGTGCCGCGGGTAGCAATCAGCCCCAGCATTTT. Combining the CDR3 with reference TRBV19 and TRBJ1-5 gives the whole variable domain DGGITQSPKYLFRKEGQNVTLSCEQNLNHDAMYWYRQDPGQGLRLIYYSQIVNDFQKGDIAEGYSVSREKKESFPLTVTSAQKNPTAFYLCAAGSNQPQHFGDGTRLSIL.

This clone occurred a few times. V is TRBV9 and J is TRBJ2-5, with D hard to call. Trimming stripped 0 bases from V and 5 bases from J, with 14 bases between. The germline CDR1 and CDR2 sequences are SGDLS and YYNGEE. This CDR3 is built from 15 residues. The CDR3 loop is CASSVGSVAWETQYF. In DNA form, the CDR3 reads TGTGCCAGCAGCGTAGGGAGCGTAGCCTGGGAGACCCAGTACTTC.

The chain links TRBV4-3 to TRBJ1-5, with D tentatively TRBD1 (5 bases). V was cut by 3 bases and J by 7 bases, with 13 bases left in between. The CDR3 length is 14 residues. Germline values: CDR1 LGHNA, CDR2 YSLEER. The CDR3 DNA follows: TGCGCCAGCAGCCATCAGGAAAGGGGCCAGCCCCAGCATTTT. Its protein product is CASSHQERGQPQHF.

In this sample, this clone turned up a few times. V usage is TRBV28 and J usage is TRBJ1-2, with 7 nucleotides matching TRBD1. The V gene's germline CDR1 is MDHEN and CDR2 SYDVKM. V lost 6 bases and J lost 4; bases outside the gene matches: 8. This CDR3 is 14 amino acids long. Here the CDR3 reads CASSRDSKGYGYTF. CDR3 in DNA: TGTGCCAGCAGCAGGGACAGTAAGGGCTATGGCTACACCTTC.

V gene TRBV11-2 combines with J gene TRBJ2-1, with D perhaps matching TRBD2 (6 bases). The CDR3 runs to 14 residues. With 3 bases removed from V and 8 bases from J, the gap between germline ends came to 14 bases. CDR1 and CDR2 from the germline V gene are SGHAT and FQNNGV. CDR3 DNA sequence: TGTGCCAGCAGCTTTGCCCGGGGGTTATATGAGCAGTTCTTC. Translation: CASSFARGLYEQFF.

The chain joins TRBV7-2 to TRBJ1-3; no clear D. The germline gives CDR1 SGHTA, CDR2 FQGNSA. The CDR3 is 14 amino acids. V lost 4 bases, J lost 4 bases, and 11 bases lay in between. The CDR3 DNA follows: TGTGCCAGCAGCTCGGCCCGCGGGGGAAACACCATATATTTT. This sequence encodes CASSSARGGNTIYF.

The rearrangement joins TRBV4-1 to TRBJ2-1; 15 nucleotides line up with TRBD2. The CDR3 is 19 residues long. V trimming: 4 bases; J trimming: 8 bases; junction bases outside the gene matches: 15. Germline CDR1 is MGHRA and CDR2 is YSYEKL. The CDR3 DNA reads as TGCGCCAGCAGCCCCGGACTAGCGGGAGGGCTAAATACCAGGGATGAGCAGTTCTTC. Translating it yields CASSPGLAGGLNTRDEQFF.

This chain uses TRBV3-1 (or the pseudogene TRBV3-2) with TRBJ2-6; D unclear. CDR1 is LGHDT, CDR2 YNNKEL, per germline (reference sequence). Trimming removed 3 bases at V and 0 bases at J, with 3 bases between. This CDR3 comprises 14 residues. This CDR3 is CASSQSSGANVLTF. CDR3 DNA: TGTGCCAGCAGCCAGTCCTCTGGGGCCAACGTCCTGACTTTC.

The V and J genes are TRBV28 and TRBJ2-6; a weak D match, TRBD1 (5 bases). The CDR3 is 15 residues long. Germline V CDR1 and CDR2: MDHEN, SYDVKM. V lost 3 bases and J lost 3, with 9 bases in between. CDR3 in DNA: TGTGCCAGCAGTTTCCAGGGAAGTGGGGCCAACGTCCTGACTTTC. Encoded protein: CASSFQGSGANVLTF. Drawing the rest from reference TRBV28 and TRBJ2-6, the complete variable domain is DVKVTQSSRYLVKRTGEKVFLECVQDMDHENMFWYRQDPGLGLRLIYFSYDVKMKEKGDIPEGYSVSREKKERFSLILESASTNQTSMYLCASSFQGSGANVLTFGAGSRLTVL.

V gene TRBV29-1 combines with J gene TRBJ2-2, with 8 bases that match TRBD2. Germline V gene lookup returns CDR1 SQVTM and CDR2 ANQGSEA. V gave up 4 bases and J gave up 4 bases; unmatched junction bases: 8. The CDR3 runs 15 residues. Here the CDR3 reads CSVGEAGVGTGELFF. CDR3 DNA: TGCAGCGTTGGGGAAGCGGGGGTGGGCACCGGGGAGCTGTTTTTT.

The chain couples TRBV29-1 to TRBJ2-1; TRBD1 aligns across 8 bases. Trimming cost V 5 bases and J 9 bases; bases outside gene matches: 12. The germline V gene has CDR1 SQVTM and CDR2 ANQGSEA. There are 14 residues in the CDR3. CDR3 region: CSVSSLWTGSEQFF. As DNA, the CDR3 is TGCAGCGTTTCCTCCCTCTGGACAGGGAGTGAGCAGTTCTTC.

V and J are TRBV27 and TRBJ2-1; a possible D gene is TRBD1 (5 bases). Trimming left V 0 bases short and J 10 bases short, with 10 bases between. CDR3 length: 13 amino acids. The germline V gene encodes CDR1 MNHEY and CDR2 SMNVEV (reference sequence). CDR3 in amino acids: CASSLSRTWEQFF. The CDR3 coding sequence is TGTGCCAGCAGTTTATCACGGACATGGGAGCAGTTCTTC.

The genes are TRBV7-9 and TRBJ1-4, with TRBD1 matching over 8 bases. In germline, CDR1 is SEHNR, CDR2 FQNEAQ (reference sequence). This CDR3 comprises 16 residues. J lost 5 bases, V lost 3 bases, and 8 bases had no gene match. CDR3 region: CASSFDRGLGNEKLFF. The CDR3 bases are TGTGCCAGCAGCTTCGACAGGGGATTGGGGAATGAAAAACTGTTTTTT.

In this sample, this clone turned up a few times. The chain has TRBV18 and TRBJ2-5, with D possibly TRBD2 on 5 matching bases. The germline gives CDR1 KGHSH, CDR2 LQKENI. CDR3 length: 14 amino acids. The germline V and J ends were trimmed by 3 bases and 5 bases, with 13 bases remaining between them. The CDR3 spells CASSPPGGLETQYF. Written as DNA, the CDR3 is TGTGCCAGCTCACCTCCGGGCGGACTGGAGACCCAGTACTTC.

The chain joins TRBV5-1 to TRBJ1-5; tentative D call: TRBD1 (6 bases). V lost 0 bases and J 7 bases, leaving 11 bases between the germline ends. Looked up from germline, CDR1 is SGHRS and CDR2 is YFSETQ. The CDR3 totals 14 residues. CDR3: CASSLDQGRQPQHF. CDR3 coding DNA: TGCGCCAGCAGCTTGGATCAGGGGCGGCAGCCCCAGCATTTT.

The rearrangement links TRBV27 to TRBJ1-4, with D possibly being TRBD1 (6 bases). CDR3 length: 15 residues. Trimming stripped 3 bases from V and 3 bases from J, with 11 bases between. CDR1 is MNHEY, CDR2 SMNVEV, per germline (reference sequence). This chain's CDR3 is CASSFQGWANEKLFF. The CDR3 DNA is TGTGCCAGCAGTTTCCAGGGGTGGGCTAATGAAAAACTGTTTTTT.

The rearrangement uses TRBV27 and TRBJ1-4; D not certain. Trimming left V 3 bases short and J 5 bases short, with 16 bases between. The CDR3 loop spans 16 amino acids. CDR1 and CDR2 from the germline V gene are MNHEY and SMNVEV (reference sequence). The CDR3 nucleotides are TGTGCCAGCAGTTTTGTTCAACCATACAACAATGAAAAACTGTTTTTT. Translation gives CASSFVQPYNNEKLFF.

J is TRBJ2-3 and V is TRBV28; 10 bases line up with TRBD2. CDR3 size: 17 residues. CDR1 and CDR2 (germline): MDHEN, SYDVKM. V dropped 6 bases and J dropped 0; count of bases not matched to a gene: 9. The CDR3 spells CASRAWGLAPSTDTQYF. The CDR3 nucleotides read TGTGCCAGCAGGGCCTGGGGACTAGCGCCTAGCACAGATACGCAGTATTTT.

The J gene is TRBJ1-5, the V gene TRBV9; 7 bases fit TRBD1. Unmatched junction bases numbered 5, after V lost 8 bases and J lost 0 bases. The CDR3 runs 14 residues. Germline CDR1 and CDR2: SGDLS and YYNGEE. This CDR3 reads CASSRTGSNQPQHF. CDR3 nucleotides: TGTGCCAGTTCCCGGACAGGTAGCAATCAGCCCCAGCATTTT.

V and J are TRBV19 and TRBJ1-1, with unresolved D. Germline assignment: CDR1 LNHDA and CDR2 SQIVND (reference sequence). The V end was cut by 1 base, the J end by 1 base, with 16 bases between. This CDR3 has 17 amino acids. CDR3 loop: CASSIGEGRYGNTEAFF. CDR3 DNA: TGTGCCAGTAGTATAGGGGAGGGTCGGTACGGGAACACTGAAGCTTTCTTT.

J is TRBJ2-1 and V is TRBV19, with 8 positions matching TRBD2. Germline values: CDR1 LNHDA, CDR2 SQIVND (reference sequence). V was pared by 5 bases and J by 7 bases, with 10 bases of the junction left unmatched. The CDR3 is made up of 15 amino acids. The CDR3 here is CASSVAGLTVNEQFF. DNA of the CDR3: TGTGCCAGTAGTGTAGCGGGGTTGACGGTTAATGAGCAGTTCTTC. Supplemented by reference TRBV19 and TRBJ2-1, the full variable domain reads DGGITQSPKYLFRKEGQNVTLSCEQNLNHDAMYWYRQDPGQGLRLIYYSQIVNDFQKGDIAEGYSVSREKKESFPLTVTSAQKNPTAFYLCASSVAGLTVNEQFFGPGTRLTVL.

The V call is TRBV10-2, the J call TRBJ1-2; maybe TRBD1 (6 bases). The CDR3 extends over 14 amino acids. Trimming pared 10 bases from V and 4 bases from J, leaving 19 bases between. CDR1 and CDR2 (germline): WSHSY, SAAADI. CDR3 region: CATRRGVGAYGYTF. As DNA, the CDR3 is TGCGCCACCCGAAGGGGGGTGGGTGCCTATGGCTACACCTTC.

The V call is TRBV20-1, the J call TRBJ2-3, with TRBD2 identical over 9 bases. This CDR3 has 14 residues. Germline CDR1 reads DFQATT; CDR2 reads SNEGSKA (reference sequence). J gave up 3 bases and V 3 bases, and 4 bases lay outside the gene matches. CDR3 amino acids: CSASGSGSTDTQYF. The CDR3 coding sequence is TGCAGTGCTAGTGGTAGCGGGAGTACAGATACGCAGTATTTT.

The chain employs TRBV28 and TRBJ1-5, with D unresolved. Germline CDR1 reads MDHEN; CDR2 reads SYDVKM. The V end lost 6 bases, the J end lost 7 bases, and 10 bases lay between the germline ends. The CDR3 sequence is 12 residues long. CDR3 residues: CASSSDRQPQHF. The CDR3 coding sequence is TGTGCCAGCAGCTCGGATCGACAGCCCCAGCATTTT. Using reference TRBV28 and TRBJ1-5 for the parts outside the CDR3, the full variable domain is DVKVTQSSRYLVKRTGEKVFLECVQDMDHENMFWYRQDPGLGLRLIYFSYDVKMKEKGDIPEGYSVSREKKERFSLILESASTNQTSMYLCASSSDRQPQHFGDGTRLSIL.